This T cell receptor (beta chain) is from a study of T cell changes during pregnancy in multiple sclerosis. The germline V gene has CDR1 MNHEY and CDR2 SVGAGI. The CDR3 consists of 13 residues. With 8 bases clipped from V and 6 bases from J, the junction kept 7 bases outside the gene matches. Assay: immunoSEQ multiplex PCR; the TCRdb copy retains only in-frame clones and omits some. The data hold 20,000 to 30,000 clones, with 85% to 90% observed a single time. The sample in question was CD8+ T cells from peripheral blood mononuclear cells, obtained in the second trimester of pregnancy. The chain couples TRBV6-5 to TRBJ2-1; 7 bases are shared with TRBD2. This clonotype was sampled from a female donor with multiple sclerosis, enrolled in a pregnancy study. This CDR3 reads CASGREYGNEQFF. CDR3 bases: TGTGCCAGCGGGCGGGAGTACGGCAATGAGCAGTTCTTC.